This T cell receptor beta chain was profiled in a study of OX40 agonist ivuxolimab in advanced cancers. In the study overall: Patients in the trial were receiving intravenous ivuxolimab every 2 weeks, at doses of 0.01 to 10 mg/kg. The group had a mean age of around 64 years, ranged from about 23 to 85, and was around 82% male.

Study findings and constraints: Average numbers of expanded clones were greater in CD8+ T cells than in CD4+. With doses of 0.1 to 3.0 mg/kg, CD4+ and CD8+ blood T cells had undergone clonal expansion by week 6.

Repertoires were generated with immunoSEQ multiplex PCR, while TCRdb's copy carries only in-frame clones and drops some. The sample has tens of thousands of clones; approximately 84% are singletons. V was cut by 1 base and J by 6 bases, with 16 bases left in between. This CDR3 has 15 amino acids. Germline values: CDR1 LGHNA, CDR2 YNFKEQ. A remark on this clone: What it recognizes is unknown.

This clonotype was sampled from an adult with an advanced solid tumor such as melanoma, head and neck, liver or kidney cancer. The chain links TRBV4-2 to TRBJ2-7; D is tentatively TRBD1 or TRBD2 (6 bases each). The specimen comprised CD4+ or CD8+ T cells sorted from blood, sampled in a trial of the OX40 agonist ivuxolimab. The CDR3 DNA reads TGTGCCAGCAGCCAAGTCTCCGGGGGCGCCCGCGAGCAGTACTTC. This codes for CASSQVSGGAREQYF.